This T cell receptor (beta chain) was captured in a study of beta chain features in type 1 diabetes. Study-wide findings and caveats: Shortening of TCRB CDR3s, moderate but significant, appeared in all four CD4+ subsets of Type 1 diabetes patients. Within patients, naive, central memory and Treg TCRB repertoires seemed more similar than within healthy donors.

V gave up 1 base and J gave up 0 bases, with 2 bases separating them. Germline values: CDR1 SGHRS, CDR2 YFSETQ. The CDR3 has 13 amino acids. Since all of the isolated RNA was reverse transcribed, expressed TCRB transcripts were what got sequenced. The protocol was immunoSEQ multiplex PCR, while the TCRdb copy is restricted to in-frame clones and leaves out a portion. Among roughly 730,000 clones listed, about an eighth were seen once. Via CD45RO/CCR7/CD25/CD127/CD95/CD27, cells of the CD4+ naive, central memory, regulatory and stem cell-like memory subsets were sorted. As concerns this clone: Its antigen is currently unknown.

The chain employs TRBV5-1 and TRBJ1-3; no clear D. This receptor was taken from a man aged 18 to 30 with type 1 diabetes. The sample was naive CD4+ T cells from blood. The CDR3 nucleotides are TGCGCCAGCAGCTTGTCCTCTGGAAACACCATATATTTT. It translates to CASSLSSGNTIYF.